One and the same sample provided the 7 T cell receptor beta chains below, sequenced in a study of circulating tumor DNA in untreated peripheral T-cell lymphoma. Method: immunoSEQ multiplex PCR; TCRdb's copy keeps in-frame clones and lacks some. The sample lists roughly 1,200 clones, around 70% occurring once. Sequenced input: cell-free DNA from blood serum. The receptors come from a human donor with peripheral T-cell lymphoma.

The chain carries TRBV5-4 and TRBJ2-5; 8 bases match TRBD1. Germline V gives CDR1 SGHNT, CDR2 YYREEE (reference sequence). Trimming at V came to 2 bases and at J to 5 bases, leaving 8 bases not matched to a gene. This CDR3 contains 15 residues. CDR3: CASSFRTGIVETQYF. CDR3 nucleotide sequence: TGTGCCAGCAGCTTCCGGACAGGGATCGTGGAGACCCAGTACTTC.

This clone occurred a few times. The CDR3 DNA sequence: TGTGCCAGCAGCGCCGCGCTTTCGAACACTGAAGCTTTCTTT. Residues: CASSAALSNTEAFF. The V gene is TRBV9, the J gene TRBJ1-1; D is unresolved. CDR3 length: 14 amino acids. Trimming removed 3 bases at V and 1 base at J, with 10 bases between. Germline V gives CDR1 SGDLS, CDR2 YYNGEE.

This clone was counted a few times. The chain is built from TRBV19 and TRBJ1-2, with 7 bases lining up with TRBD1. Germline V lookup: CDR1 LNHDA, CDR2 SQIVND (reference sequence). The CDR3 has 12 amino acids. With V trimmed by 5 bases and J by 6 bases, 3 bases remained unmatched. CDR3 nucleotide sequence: TGTGCCAGTAGTTTTCAGGGGGATGGCTACACCTTC. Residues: CASSFQGDGYTF.

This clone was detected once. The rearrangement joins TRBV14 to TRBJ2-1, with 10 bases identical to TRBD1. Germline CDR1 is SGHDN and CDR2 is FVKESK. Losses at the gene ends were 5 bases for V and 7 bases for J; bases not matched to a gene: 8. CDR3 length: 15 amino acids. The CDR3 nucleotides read TGTGCCAGCAGCTCGCGGGACAGGGGTGATAATGAGCAGTTCTTC. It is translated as CASSSRDRGDNEQFF.

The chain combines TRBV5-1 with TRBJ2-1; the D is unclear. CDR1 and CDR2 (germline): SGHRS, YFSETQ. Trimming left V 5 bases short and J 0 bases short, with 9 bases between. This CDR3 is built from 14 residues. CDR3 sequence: CASSVPSSYNEQFF. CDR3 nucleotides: TGCGCCAGCAGTGTCCCGAGCTCCTACAATGAGCAGTTCTTC.

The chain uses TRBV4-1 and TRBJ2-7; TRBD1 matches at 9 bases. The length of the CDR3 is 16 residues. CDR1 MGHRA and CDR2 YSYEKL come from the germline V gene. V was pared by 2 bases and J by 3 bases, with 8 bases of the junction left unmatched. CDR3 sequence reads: CASSQLPGTGIYEQYF. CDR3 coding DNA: TGCGCCAGCAGCCAATTACCCGGGACAGGGATCTACGAGCAGTACTTC.

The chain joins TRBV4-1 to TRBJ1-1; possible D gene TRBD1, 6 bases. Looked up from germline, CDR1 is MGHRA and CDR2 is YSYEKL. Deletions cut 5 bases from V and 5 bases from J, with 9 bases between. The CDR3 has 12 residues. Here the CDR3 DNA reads TGCGCCAGCAGCGAAGGGGGTACTGAAGCTTTCTTT. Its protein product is CASSEGGTEAFF.